This passage covers 18 T cell receptor beta chains from one sample sequenced in a study of T cells in Graves' hyperthyroidism and ophthalmopathy. Amplified TCR beta CDR3 regions derived from RNA transcripts. In the first-round RT-PCR of the TCR CDR3, the HTBI primer set was used. A single record per CDR3 protein comes from TCRdb applying MiXCR to the multiplex PCR reads. The sample lists some 600,000 distinct CDR3 sequences; around 45% were seen once. Input material: peripheral blood or thyroid tissue (not recorded which). The receptors here all came from a woman younger than 30 with Graves' hyperthyroidism.

The chain employs TRBV4-2 and TRBJ1-1; weak D call: TRBD1 (6 bases). Trimming cost V 2 bases and J 11 bases, with 12 bases left between them. CDR3 length equals 12 residues. The germline V gene has CDR1 LGHNA and CDR2 YNFKEQ. This CDR3 is CASSQRGVDAFF. CDR3 DNA: TGTGCCAGCAGCCAAAGGGGGGTGGACGCTTTCTTT.

V gene TRBV12-3 or TRBV12-4 combines with J gene TRBJ1-5; weak D call: TRBD1 (6 bases). This CDR3 has 13 amino acids. V lost 5 bases, J lost 7 bases, and 12 bases lay in between. CDR3 nucleotide sequence: TGTGCCAGCAGTAGGGGGGAGCGGCAGCCCCAGCATTTT. As protein: CASSRGERQPQHF.

The chain recombines TRBV12-3 or TRBV12-4 with TRBJ1-3, with D tentatively TRBD1 (6 bases). This CDR3 is built from 15 residues. V dropped 8 bases and J dropped 2 bases, with 16 bases sitting between them. In DNA form, the CDR3 reads TGTGCCAGCGGCCTAACAGGGCAGGCTGGAAACACCATATATTTT. This gives the protein CASGLTGQAGNTIYF.

This clonotype was detected only a few times. V gene TRBV7-2 combines with J gene TRBJ1-2, with 8 bases lining up with TRBD1. V was clipped by 6 bases and J by 4 bases; unmatched bases: 10. Germline CDR1 SGHTA, CDR2 FQGNSA. The CDR3 covers 15 residues. The CDR3 DNA follows: TGTGCCAGCAGTGAAGACCTTACAGGGGGCTATGGCTACACCTTC. Residues: CASSEDLTGGYGYTF.

The chain couples TRBV7-3 to TRBJ1-1; 9 bases are a match to TRBD1. Germline V gene data show CDR1 as SGHTA and CDR2 as FQGTGA. This CDR3 has 13 residues. The J segment lost 4 bases and the V segment lost 6 bases, leaving 3 bases of the junction unmatched. CDR3 coding DNA: TGTGCCAGCAGGGGGACAGGGTTCACTGAAGCTTTCTTT. This sequence encodes CASRGTGFTEAFF. Based on the CDR3 plus reference TRBV7-3 and TRBJ1-1, the full variable domain is GAGVSQTPSNKVTEKGKYVELRCDPISGHTALYWYRQSLGQGPEFLIYFQGTGAADDSGLPNDRFFAVRPEGSVSTLKIQRTERGDSAVYLCASRGTGFTEAFFGQGTRLTVV.

This clonotype has just a few counts. This rearrangement joins TRBV7-9 to TRBJ2-7; TRBD2 matches 7 bases. Germline loops: CDR1 SEHNR, CDR2 FQNEAQ (reference sequence). The CDR3 loop spans 13 amino acids. V trimming: 7 bases; J trimming: 1 base; junction bases outside the gene matches: 4. DNA of the CDR3: TGTGCCAGCACTACTAGCGTTTCCTACGAGCAGTACTTC. This gives the protein CASTTSVSYEQYF.

The chain links TRBV29-1 to TRBJ1-2; D not resolved. Germline V gene lookup returns CDR1 SQVTM and CDR2 ANQGSEA. The CDR3 has 17 residues. Trimming took 4 bases from V and 4 from J, leaving 25 bases between them. CDR3 protein: CSVAERTPGYLFYGYTF. CDR3 nucleotides: TGCAGCGTTGCAGAGAGGACCCCCGGATACCTTTTCTATGGCTACACCTTC.

This clonotype was counted at least ten times. The chain joins TRBV7-9 to TRBJ1-2, with D tentatively TRBD1 (5 bases). From germline, CDR1 is SEHNR and CDR2 FQNEAQ (reference sequence). Deletions cut 6 bases from V and 5 bases from J, with 13 bases between. This CDR3 has 13 residues. This CDR3 reads CASRGPGWYGYTF. The DNA of the CDR3 is TGTGCCAGCAGGGGACCCGGGTGGTATGGCTACACCTTC.

The chain joins TRBV20-1 to TRBJ1-5; D not certain. The CDR3 runs 14 residues. CDR1 is DFQATT and CDR2 is SNEGSKA in the germline V gene (reference sequence). Trimming took 3 bases from V and 2 from J, leaving 11 bases between them. Written as DNA, the CDR3 is TGCAGTGCTAGGGCCCACACGGGCAATCAGCCCCAGCATTTT. Translating gives CSARAHTGNQPQHF.

As regards this clonotype: A clone one base away is much larger, so this may be a read error. The V call is TRBV20-1, the J call TRBJ2-7; 7 bases fit TRBD1. Germline V gene data show CDR1 as DFQATT and CDR2 as SNEGSKA (reference sequence). CDR3 length equals 13 residues. CDR3 nucleotide sequence: TGCAGCCCGTCCCGGGACAGCTCCTACGAGCAGTACTTC. Its protein is CSPSRDSSYEQYF.

The gene calls are TRBV6-1 and TRBJ2-3; TRBD1 might be the D (5 bases). Germline CDR1 reads MNHNS; CDR2 reads SASEGT. CDR3 length equals 15 residues. The V end was cut by 4 bases, the J end by 4 bases, with 15 bases between. CDR3: CASSGPYDSPDTQYF. The CDR3 DNA reads as TGTGCCAGCAGTGGGCCTTATGACAGTCCAGATACGCAGTATTTT.

The chain links TRBV29-1 to TRBJ1-1; D not resolved. CDR3 length: 13 amino acids. The germline gives CDR1 SQVTM, CDR2 ANQGSEA. The V end lost 8 bases, the J end lost 1 base, and 14 bases lay between the germline ends. The CDR3 loop is CSPRTFPNTEAFF. The CDR3 nucleotides are TGCAGCCCGAGGACCTTCCCGAACACTGAAGCTTTCTTT.

Here the CDR3 DNA reads TGCGCCAGCGGGGACCTCCTCTCTGGGGCCAACGTCCTGACTTTC. Translating it yields CASGDLLSGANVLTF. The chain joins TRBV4-1 to TRBJ2-6; D might be TRBD1 or TRBD2, each matching 5 bases. Germline V CDR1 and CDR2: MGHRA, YSYEKL. Trimming removed 8 bases at V and 0 bases at J, with 11 bases between. The CDR3 spans 15 residues.

This clonotype was seen at least ten times. The rearrangement uses TRBV7-9 and TRBJ1-5; 7 nucleotides line up with TRBD1. Trimming removed 5 bases from V and 7 bases from J; junction bases left unmatched: 8. Looked up from germline, CDR1 is SEHNR and CDR2 is FQNEAQ (reference sequence). The CDR3 loop spans 14 amino acids. The CDR3, as DNA: TGTGCCAGCAGCGAATCGACAGGGCGGCAGCCCCAGCATTTT. Amino acid sequence: CASSESTGRQPQHF. The whole variable domain, filled in from reference TRBV7-9 and TRBJ1-5, reads DTGVSQNPRHKITKRGQNVTFRCDPISEHNRLYWYRQTLGQGPEFLTYFQNEAQLEKSRLLSDRFSAERPKGSFSTLEIQRTEQGDSAMYLCASSESTGRQPQHFGDGTRLSIL.

This clonotype was seen ten or more times. The rearrangement joins TRBV20-1 to TRBJ2-7; D is possibly TRBD2 (5 bases). The CDR3 is 11 residues long. V was shortened by 0 bases and J by 10 bases, with 10 bases between the two germline ends. Germline-derived CDR1 and CDR2 are DFQATT and SNEGSKA (reference sequence). CDR3 DNA sequence: TGCAGTGCTAGAGATACGAGCGGCCAGTACTTC. Its translation: CSARDTSGQYF.

The V call is TRBV25-1, the J call TRBJ2-3; 7 nucleotides agree with TRBD2. V trimming: 5 bases; J trimming: 0 bases; junction bases outside the gene matches: 8. CDR1 and CDR2 (germline): MGHDK, SYGVNS. CDR3 length equals 16 residues. Here the CDR3 DNA reads TGTGCCAGCAGTTACGCAGCGGGGACTAGCACAGATACGCAGTATTTT. Residues: CASSYAAGTSTDTQYF. Complete variable domain (other parts from reference TRBV25-1 and TRBJ2-3): EADIYQTPRYLVIGTGKKITLECSQTMGHDKMYWYQQDPGMELHLIHYSYGVNSTEKGDLSSESTVSRIRTEHFPLTLESARPSHTSQYLCASSYAAGTSTDTQYFGPGTRLTVL.

This clonotype occurred a few times. This chain uses TRBV29-1 with TRBJ1-1, with 7 nucleotides matching TRBD1. The junction had 9 bases not matched to a gene; V was cut back by 6 bases and J by 5 bases. Germline CDR1 reads SQVTM; CDR2 reads ANQGSEA. The CDR3 extends over 13 amino acids. The DNA of the CDR3 is TGCAGCGTGGTCCAGGGGGTAAGGACTGAAGCTTTCTTT. Translating it yields CSVVQGVRTEAFF.

This rearrangement joins TRBV7-9 to TRBJ1-1; the D is unclear. V was trimmed by 5 bases and J by 11 bases, leaving 15 bases between them. CDR1 is SEHNR, CDR2 FQNEAQ, per germline (reference sequence). The CDR3 has 12 amino acids. CDR3 residues: CASSTHREGAFF. CDR3 DNA sequence: TGTGCCAGCAGCACCCACCGTGAGGGCGCTTTCTTT.